This is a list of T cell receptor beta chains from one sample in a study of blood T cell repertoires in COVID-19. Clones were read by immunoSEQ multiplex PCR, and TCRdb kept only the in-frame ones, dropping some. The sample lists 130,000 or so clones; over 75% were seen once. Sequences were obtained from peripheral blood. Every receptor here comes from a man aged 65 to 85 with active COVID-19. The CDR3 runs from the conserved cysteine through the conserved F or W. Each record gives: clone size, J gene, D gene, V gene, CDR3 protein, CDR3 DNA. A D gene is named only where the DNA matches it firmly. Some rows have no size entry. The others give once, few or many, or a class for an expanded clone.

clone size: -
J gene: TRBJ2-2
D gene: -
V gene: TRBV5-1
CDR3 protein: CATAGTFYTGELFF
CDR3 DNA: TGCGCCACCGCCGGGACATTTTACACCGGGGAGCTGTTTTTT

clone size: -
J gene: TRBJ2-1
D gene: TRBD1
V gene: TRBV11-1
CDR3 protein: CASSFAGQGVNNEQFF
CDR3 DNA: TGTGCCAGCAGCTTTGCTGGACAGGGGGTAAATAATGAGCAGTTCTTC

clone size: -
J gene: TRBJ2-3
D gene: TRBD2
V gene: TRBV5-1
CDR3 protein: CASSLLPGGGTDTQYF
CDR3 DNA: TGCGCCAGCAGCTTGTTACCGGGAGGTGGCACAGATACGCAGTATTTT

clone size: -
J gene: TRBJ2-1
D gene: TRBD2
V gene: TRBV27
CDR3 protein: CASSQPGLASPREQFF
CDR3 DNA: TGTGCCAGCAGTCAACCGGGACTAGCGTCCCCGCGGGAGCAGTTCTTC

clone size: -
J gene: TRBJ1-1
D gene: -
V gene: TRBV29-1
CDR3 protein: CSGADSPIEAFF
CDR3 DNA: TGCAGCGGGGCGGACAGCCCCATTGAAGCTTTCTTT

clone size: -
J gene: TRBJ2-5
D gene: TRBD2
V gene: TRBV4-2
CDR3 protein: CASSQANSGRRLETQYF
CDR3 DNA: TGTGCCAGCAGCCAGGCCAATAGCGGGAGACGATTGGAGACCCAGTACTTC

clone size: few
J gene: TRBJ2-7
D gene: -
V gene: TRBV5-1
CDR3 protein: CASRGIDSLEQYF
CDR3 DNA: TGCGCCAGCAGGGGGATAGACAGCCTCGAGCAGTACTTC

clone size: -
J gene: TRBJ2-5
D gene: -
V gene: TRBV18
CDR3 protein: CASSPLEEAETQYF
CDR3 DNA: TGTGCCAGCTCACCCTTGGAGGAGGCAGAGACCCAGTACTTC

clone size: -
J gene: TRBJ1-2
D gene: -
V gene: TRBV6-1
CDR3 protein: CASSEAPGKGNYGYTF
CDR3 DNA: TGTGCCAGCAGTGAAGCCCCAGGGAAGGGTAACTATGGCTACACCTTC

clone size: -
J gene: TRBJ1-4
D gene: TRBD1
V gene: TRBV6-6
CDR3 protein: CASSRDSATNEKLFF
CDR3 DNA: TGTGCCAGCAGCCGGGACAGCGCAACTAATGAAAAACTGTTTTTT

clone size: -
J gene: TRBJ1-2
D gene: -
V gene: TRBV5-1
CDR3 protein: CASSDSGGALYGYTF
CDR3 DNA: TGCGCCAGCAGTGATTCTGGGGGCGCCCTGTATGGCTACACCTTC

clone size: -
J gene: TRBJ2-1
D gene: -
V gene: TRBV5-1
CDR3 protein: CASSLGSAPTDEQFF
CDR3 DNA: TGCGCCAGCAGCTTGGGGTCTGCCCCAACGGATGAGCAGTTCTTC

clone size: -
J gene: TRBJ2-3
D gene: -
V gene: TRBV4-1
CDR3 protein: CASSLRGLSSTDTQYF
CDR3 DNA: TGCGCCAGCAGCCTCCGCGGACTCTCTAGCACAGATACGCAGTATTTT

clone size: -
J gene: TRBJ1-5
D gene: -
V gene: TRBV18
CDR3 protein: CASSPLSGYDQPQHF
CDR3 DNA: TGTGCCAGCTCACCACTCTCAGGGTACGATCAGCCCCAGCATTTT

clone size: -
J gene: TRBJ1-3
D gene: -
V gene: TRBV5-6
CDR3 protein: CASSRQGGVGNTIYF
CDR3 DNA: TGTGCCAGCAGCCGTCAGGGAGGCGTCGGAAACACCATATATTTT

clone size: -
J gene: TRBJ1-6
D gene: -
V gene: TRBV7-2
CDR3 protein: CASSLAGGRFNSPLHF
CDR3 DNA: TGTGCCAGCAGCTTAGCCGGGGGACGGTTTAATTCACCCCTCCACTTT

clone size: -
J gene: TRBJ1-5
D gene: TRBD1
V gene: TRBV9
CDR3 protein: CASSADREGNQPQHF
CDR3 DNA: TGTGCCAGCAGCGCGGACAGGGAAGGCAATCAGCCCCAGCATTTT

clone size: -
J gene: TRBJ2-5
D gene: TRBD1
V gene: TRBV2
CDR3 protein: CASSRDRQETQYF
CDR3 DNA: TGTGCCAGCAGCCGGGACAGGCAAGAGACCCAGTACTTC

clone size: -
J gene: TRBJ2-7
D gene: TRBD1
V gene: TRBV5-1
CDR3 protein: CASSGETGDYEQYF
CDR3 DNA: TGCGCCAGCAGCGGTGAGACAGGGGACTACGAGCAGTACTTC

clone size: -
J gene: TRBJ2-2
D gene: TRBD2
V gene: TRBV28
CDR3 protein: CASSPTSGTHGELFF
CDR3 DNA: TGTGCCAGCAGTCCGACTAGCGGGACTCACGGGGAGCTGTTTTTT

clone size: -
J gene: TRBJ2-5
D gene: -
V gene: TRBV27
CDR3 protein: CASSLSEARQETQYF
CDR3 DNA: TGTGCCAGCAGTTTATCGGAGGCCCGTCAAGAGACCCAGTACTTC

clone size: -
J gene: TRBJ2-7
D gene: TRBD2
V gene: TRBV5-1
CDR3 protein: CASSLAGTSPEQYF
CDR3 DNA: TGCGCCAGCAGCTTGGCCGGGACTAGCCCCGAGCAGTACTTC

clone size: -
J gene: TRBJ2-6
D gene: TRBD1
V gene: TRBV27
CDR3 protein: CASSLGQNSGANVLTF
CDR3 DNA: TGTGCCAGCAGTTTGGGACAGAACTCTGGGGCCAACGTCCTGACTTTC

clone size: -
J gene: TRBJ2-6
D gene: -
V gene: TRBV5-4
CDR3 protein: CASSFRGAGANVLTF
CDR3 DNA: TGTGCCAGCAGCTTCAGGGGCGCTGGGGCCAACGTCCTGACTTTC

clone size: -
J gene: TRBJ2-7
D gene: TRBD2
V gene: TRBV10-1
CDR3 protein: CASSGRLAGVSSYEQYF
CDR3 DNA: TGCGCCAGCAGTGGGAGGCTAGCGGGAGTGAGCTCCTACGAGCAGTACTTC

clone size: -
J gene: TRBJ1-1
D gene: -
V gene: TRBV6-4
CDR3 protein: CASSLQENTEAFF
CDR3 DNA: TGTGCCAGCAGTTTACAGGAAAACACTGAAGCTTTCTTT

clone size: -
J gene: TRBJ2-1
D gene: TRBD2
V gene: TRBV18
CDR3 protein: CASSLAGGPGNEQFF
CDR3 DNA: TGTGCCAGCTCCCTAGCGGGAGGGCCGGGGAATGAGCAGTTCTTC

clone size: -
J gene: TRBJ2-3
D gene: TRBD1
V gene: TRBV5-1
CDR3 protein: CASEIGGQFTDTQYF
CDR3 DNA: TGCGCCAGCGAGATAGGGGGACAGTTCACAGATACGCAGTATTTT

clone size: -
J gene: TRBJ2-2
D gene: TRBD2
V gene: TRBV11-3
CDR3 protein: CASTLLAGGRTGELFF
CDR3 DNA: TGTGCCAGCACCCTACTGGCGGGAGGAAGAACCGGGGAGCTGTTTTTT

clone size: -
J gene: TRBJ1-1
D gene: TRBD1
V gene: TRBV30
CDR3 protein: CAGTGYTEAFF
CDR3 DNA: TGTGCCGGGACAGGGTACACTGAAGCTTTCTTT

clone size: -
J gene: TRBJ2-7
D gene: -
V gene: TRBV10-3
CDR3 protein: CAIAVPGSSYEQYF
CDR3 DNA: TGTGCCATCGCAGTGCCGGGGAGCTCCTACGAGCAGTACTTC

clone size: -
J gene: TRBJ2-1
D gene: -
V gene: TRBV20-1
CDR3 protein: CSGKGVNEQFF
CDR3 DNA: TGCAGTGGCAAGGGGGTAAATGAGCAGTTCTTC

clone size: -
J gene: TRBJ2-7
D gene: -
V gene: TRBV7-2
CDR3 protein: CASSPATDHTYEQYF
CDR3 DNA: TGTGCCAGCAGCCCTGCGACAGACCATACATACGAGCAGTACTTC

clone size: once
J gene: TRBJ2-3
D gene: TRBD2
V gene: TRBV3-1/TRBV3-2
CDR3 protein: CASSQPGLATDTQYF
CDR3 DNA: TGTGCCAGCAGCCAACCGGGACTAGCCACAGATACGCAGTATTTT

clone size: -
J gene: TRBJ2-4
D gene: -
V gene: TRBV4-3
CDR3 protein: CASSQGTNQNIQYF
CDR3 DNA: TGCGCCAGCAGCCAAGGGACTAACCAAAACATTCAGTACTTC

clone size: -
J gene: TRBJ2-1
D gene: -
V gene: TRBV24-1
CDR3 protein: CATSVLGSGSGGNEQFF
CDR3 DNA: TGTGCCACCAGTGTCTTGGGCAGCGGGTCCGGAGGGAATGAGCAGTTCTTC